This T cell receptor beta chain appears in the sequencing data of a study of Ad26.COV2.S vaccination and SARS-CoV-2 variants. Study background: Of the COV1001 trial arms, the Ad26.COV2.S arm included the donor. Donor got 5x10^10 or 1x10^11 viral particles of Ad26.COV2.S.

Looked up from germline, CDR1 is MGHDK and CDR2 is SYGVNS. This CDR3 comprises 16 residues. Trimming stripped 4 bases from V and 1 base from J, with 11 bases between. Treatment: over 15 received Ad26.COV2.S at low or high dose, single or two shots; five or six received placebo; per-sample allocation not given. Sampling happened 63 days after the first vaccine or placebo injection. Vaccination used an Ad26 vector expressing Wuhan-strain SARS-CoV-2 spike. The data were produced by immunoSEQ multiplex PCR, yet TCRdb's version contains in-frame clones alone and is incomplete. This sample has roughly 700,000 clones, with about 90% found just once. Study results and limitations: Researchers cautioned that TCR breadth and depth analyses may have underestimated total T cell responses.

In the case of this clone: The antigen remains unidentified.

The starting material was peripheral blood, obtained in a trial of Ad26.COV2.S vaccine versus placebo. The receptor comes from a person between 18 and 59 years old who received the Ad26.COV2.S COVID-19 vaccine or a placebo. The rearrangement links TRBV25-1 to TRBJ1-6; D possibly corresponds to TRBD1 (5 bases). The CDR3 DNA is TGTGCCAGCAGTGCTCCAGGGTTTTCCTATAATTCACCCCTCCACTTT. This gives the protein CASSAPGFSYNSPLHF.